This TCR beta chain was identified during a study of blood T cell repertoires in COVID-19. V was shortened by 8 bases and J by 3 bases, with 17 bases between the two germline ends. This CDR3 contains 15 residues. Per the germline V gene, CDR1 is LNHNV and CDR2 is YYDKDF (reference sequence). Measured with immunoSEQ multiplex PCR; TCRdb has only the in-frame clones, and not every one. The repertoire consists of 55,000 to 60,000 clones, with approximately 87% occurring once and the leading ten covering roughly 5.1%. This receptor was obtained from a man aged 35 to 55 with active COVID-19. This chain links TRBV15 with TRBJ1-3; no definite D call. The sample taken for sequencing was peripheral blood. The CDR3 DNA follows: TGTGCCACCCCCAGGCGGGGAAGAGGTGGAAACACCATATATTTT. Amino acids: CATPRRGRGGNTIYF.